The clone carrying this T cell receptor (beta chain) has ten or more counts. The antigen is unknown. Time point in this sample: sample taken at primary tumor resection. The data originate from a study of spatial heterogeneity in lung cancer. Study-wide findings and caveats: How many expanded intratumoral alpha and beta TCRs were present tracked the tumor mutation count, which was a count of nonsynonymous mutations.

CDR3 length equals 12 residues. Trimming took off 7 bases at V and 7 bases at J, with 11 bases between the two ends. Using its own MiXCR run on the 5' RACE reads, TCRdb lists one record per CDR3 protein. The sample consists of 5,500 to 9,000 distinct CDR3 sequences, about an eighth of them appearing once. The sequence was collected from a male donor with early-stage non-small cell lung cancer. The chain joins TRBV12-3 or TRBV12-4 to TRBJ1-5; D is undetermined. The material was lung tumor tissue, obtained at surgery. The CDR3 here is CASTNEGQPQHF. CDR3 bases: TGTGCCAGCACCAACGAGGGCCAGCCCCAGCATTTT.